These 3 T cell receptor beta chains originate from one sample sequenced in a study of Ad26.COV2.S vaccination and SARS-CoV-2 variants. Measured with immunoSEQ multiplex PCR; TCRdb has only the in-frame clones, and not every one. The sample contains about 350,000 clones, around 88% of which appear only once. Regarding treatment: some 19 received Ad26.COV2.S at low or high dose, single or two shots; roughly 5 received placebo; per-sample allocation not given. Collection of the samples took place on day 63 after the first injection of vaccine or placebo. This specimen was peripheral blood, taken in a trial of Ad26.COV2.S vaccine versus placebo. These receptors all come from a person aged 18-60 years who received the Ad26.COV2.S COVID-19 vaccine or a placebo.

Worth noting for this clone: Other nucleotide sequences in the sample specify the same CDR3. The rearrangement links TRBV7-9 to TRBJ1-3; D unclear. Trimming shortened V by 6 bases and J by 1 base, and 7 bases separated the two germline ends. Germline assignment: CDR1 SEHNR and CDR2 FQNEAQ (reference sequence). The CDR3 sequence is 13 residues long. The CDR3 bases are TGTGCCAGCAGTACCGGGTCTGGAAACACCATATATTTT. It codes for CASSTGSGNTIYF.

CDR3 nucleotide sequence: TGTGCCAGCAGCTTAGGCGGGGCGTTCACCGGGGAGCTGTTTTTT. Translating gives CASSLGGAFTGELFF. The chain carries TRBV11-3 and TRBJ2-2, with D perhaps matching TRBD2 (6 bases). The CDR3 has 15 residues. The V end was cut by 1 base, the J end by 4 bases, with 10 bases between. Germline lookup yields CDR1 SGHNT and CDR2 YENEEA.

This chain joins TRBV5-1 and TRBJ2-7; 8 nucleotides align to TRBD1. The CDR3 consists of 15 residues. The germline V gene has CDR1 SGHRS and CDR2 YFSETQ. V dropped 7 bases and J dropped 7; count of bases not matched to a gene: 16. The CDR3 nucleotides read TGCGCCAGCTCAATTAACCGGGACAGGAGGGGTGAGCAGTACTTC. It codes for CASSINRDRRGEQYF.